Presented here are 26 T cell receptor beta chains from one specimen sequenced in a study of blood T cell repertoires in COVID-19. Data came from immunoSEQ multiplex PCR; TCRdb stores just in-frame clones and leaves some out. The sample lists roughly 220,000 clones, 86% occurring once. The sequenced sample consisted of peripheral blood. These receptors originate from a woman in her fifties or sixties with COVID-19, enrolled during active disease.

The chain carries TRBV9 and TRBJ2-6; 12 bases are shared with TRBD2. V gave up 3 bases and J gave up 0 bases; unmatched junction bases: 7. Germline V lookup: CDR1 SGDLS, CDR2 YYNGEE. The CDR3 spans 19 residues. CDR3 amino acids: CASSAPTSGGLSGANVLTF. Written as DNA, the CDR3 is TGTGCCAGCAGCGCTCCGACTAGCGGGGGTCTCTCTGGGGCCAACGTCCTGACTTTC.

The chain uses TRBV5-4 and TRBJ2-1, with TRBD1 matching 7 bases. The CDR3 spans 12 residues. Trimming removed 7 bases from V and 4 bases from J; junction bases left unmatched: 2. Per germline, CDR1 SGHNT and CDR2 YYREEE (reference sequence). CDR3 bases: TGTGCCAGCGGGACAGCGTACAATGAGCAGTTCTTC. As protein: CASGTAYNEQFF.

The chain has TRBV3-1 (or the pseudogene TRBV3-2) and TRBJ1-2, with TRBD1 matching over 8 bases. The CDR3 length is 13 residues. V lost 3 bases and J lost 3; bases outside the gene matches: 0. Germline V gene sequence: CDR1 LGHDT, CDR2 YNNKEL (reference sequence). CDR3 region: CASSQDRDYGYTF. As DNA, the CDR3 is TGTGCCAGCAGCCAGGACAGGGACTATGGCTACACCTTC.

A few counts support this clone. This chain's CDR3 is CASSIGTGSSNQPQHF. The CDR3 coding sequence is TGTGCCAGCAGTATAGGGACAGGCTCGAGCAATCAGCCCCAGCATTTT. The chain recombines TRBV2 with TRBJ1-5; 8 positions agree with TRBD1. The CDR3 is made up of 16 amino acids. From germline, CDR1 is SNHLY and CDR2 FYNNEI. Trimming cost V 5 bases and J 1 base; bases outside gene matches: 7.

The chain has TRBV6-1 and TRBJ1-5; the match to TRBD1 covers 7 bases. This CDR3 has 15 amino acids. Germline CDR1 reads MNHNS; CDR2 reads SASEGT. With V trimmed by 2 bases and J by 6 bases, 7 bases remained unmatched. This chain's CDR3 is CASSERDSGGQPQHF. The CDR3 bases are TGTGCCAGCAGTGAACGGGACTCAGGGGGTCAGCCCCAGCATTTT.

This rearrangement joins TRBV6-5 to TRBJ1-2; 7 positions agree with TRBD1. The germline gives CDR1 MNHEY, CDR2 SVGAGI. V lost 6 bases and J lost 8; bases outside the gene matches: 9. This CDR3 contains 13 residues. The CDR3 DNA is TGTGCCAGCAGAATAGACAGGGCGGGAGGCTACACCTTC. It yields the protein CASRIDRAGGYTF.

Notes on this clone: A junction boundary mismatches the germline segment, possibly from a read error. The V gene is TRBV2, the J gene TRBJ1-6; TRBD1 agrees at 8 bases. The CDR3 extends over 14 amino acids. Germline V gives CDR1 SNHLY, CDR2 FYNNEI. The CDR3 loop is CASIEPTGGSPLHF. For the CDR3, the DNA is TGTGCCAGCATTGAACCTACAGGGGGATCACCCCTCCACTTT. Drawing the rest from reference TRBV2 and TRBJ1-6, the complete variable domain is EPEVTQTPSHQVTQMGQEVILRCVPISNHLYFYWYRQILGQKVEFLVSFYNNEISEKSEIFDDQFSVERPDGSNFTLKIRSTKLEDSAMYFCASIEPTGGSPLHFGNGTRLTVT.

The V call is TRBV6-5, the J call TRBJ1-2; D unresolved. The CDR3 extends over 14 amino acids. V lost 0 bases to trimming and J lost 4 bases, with 9 bases between them. In germline, CDR1 is MNHEY, CDR2 SVGAGI. CDR3 region: CASSYSTGFYGYTF. The CDR3 DNA reads as TGTGCCAGCAGTTACTCGACCGGGTTCTATGGCTACACCTTC.

V and J are TRBV2 and TRBJ1-3, with D hard to call. In germline, CDR1 is SNHLY, CDR2 FYNNEI. With 2 bases removed from V and 3 bases from J, the gap between germline ends came to 11 bases. CDR3 size: 15 residues. The CDR3 coding sequence is TGTGCCAGCAGTGAAACCAGGTCCGGTGGAAACACCATATATTTT. This gives the protein CASSETRSGGNTIYF. Filled out from reference TRBV2 and TRBJ1-3, the complete variable domain reads EPEVTQTPSHQVTQMGQEVILRCVPISNHLYFYWYRQILGQKVEFLVSFYNNEISEKSEIFDDQFSVERPDGSNFTLKIRSTKLEDSAMYFCASSETRSGGNTIYFGEGSWLTVV.

The rearrangement links TRBV5-8 to TRBJ2-7, with D possibly matching TRBD2 (6 bases). CDR1 and CDR2 from the germline V gene are SGHTS and YDEGEE. This CDR3 is built from 16 residues. Trimming shortened V by 4 bases and J by 2 bases, and 19 bases separated the two germline ends. CDR3 DNA: TGTGCCAGCAGCCCACGCTTTGGGGGGTTTGCCTACGAGCAGTACTTC. Amino acids: CASSPRFGGFAYEQYF.

This clone was detected a few times. The CDR3 sequence: CASSYSLRGSAEQYF. CDR3 in DNA: TGTGCCAGCAGTTACTCCCTACGGGGGAGTGCCGAGCAGTACTTC. The chain employs TRBV6-2 or TRBV6-3 and TRBJ2-7; TRBD2 might be the D (6 bases). This CDR3 is 15 amino acids long. Germline V gene sequence: CDR1 MNHEY, CDR2 SVGEGT. The V and J ends lost 0 bases and 6 bases respectively, with 15 bases between them.

The DNA of the CDR3 is TGCGCCAGCAGCTTGGGTGACAGGATCTCTGGAAACACCATATATTTT. This encodes CASSLGDRISGNTIYF. The chain couples TRBV5-1 to TRBJ1-3; perhaps TRBD1 as D (6 bases). Per the germline V gene, CDR1 is SGHRS and CDR2 is YFSETQ. The CDR3 runs to 16 residues. V lost 0 bases and J lost 0, with 10 bases in between.

The J gene is TRBJ1-1, the V gene TRBV5-5, with 9 bases fitting TRBD1. Trimming at V came to 2 bases and at J to 0 bases, leaving 8 bases not matched to a gene. CDR1 and CDR2 from the germline V gene are SGHKS and YYEKEE (reference sequence). The CDR3 runs 17 residues. As DNA, the CDR3 is TGTGCCAGCAGCTTACGGGACAGGGTTGTCATGAACACTGAAGCTTTCTTT. Encoded protein: CASSLRDRVVMNTEAFF.

CDR3 bases: TGTGCCAGCAGTTCCGGGGTCGGGGGTAATCAGCCCCAGCATTTT. It translates to CASSSGVGGNQPQHF. The chain uses TRBV6-5 and TRBJ1-5, with D perhaps matching TRBD1 (5 bases). CDR3 size: 15 residues. Germline CDR1 and CDR2: MNHEY and SVGAGI. Trimming pared 4 bases from V and 4 bases from J, leaving 14 bases between.

This clone was recorded only once. This chain joins TRBV5-1 and TRBJ2-3, with D possibly TRBD2 on 6 matching bases. The CDR3 sequence is 15 residues long. The germline CDR1 and CDR2 sequences are SGHRS and YFSETQ. The V gene lost 0 bases and the J gene lost 2 bases, with 10 bases spanning the gap. The CDR3 nucleotides are TGCGCCAGCAGCTTGGGGGGGGACGCCACAGATACGCAGTATTTT. This gives the protein CASSLGGDATDTQYF.

V is TRBV7-9 and J is TRBJ1-2; 9 nucleotides agree with TRBD1. V shed 4 bases, J shed 9 bases, and the junction held 9 bases outside the gene matches. This CDR3 has 14 amino acids. Germline V gene lookup returns CDR1 SEHNR and CDR2 FQNEAQ (reference sequence). Here the CDR3 reads CASSSGQGTLSYTF. CDR3 nucleotide sequence: TGTGCCAGCAGCTCGGGACAGGGAACTTTGAGCTACACCTTC.

The chain is built from TRBV6-2 or TRBV6-3 and TRBJ1-1; D is ambiguous. Trimming took 5 bases from V and 7 from J, leaving 14 bases between them. The germline V gene has CDR1 MNHEY and CDR2 SVGEGT. The length of the CDR3 is 13 residues. CDR3 loop: CASSPPPGFEAFF. CDR3 in DNA: TGTGCCAGCAGTCCGCCTCCGGGGTTTGAAGCTTTCTTT.

The chain is built from TRBV11-2 and TRBJ1-4, with 8 bases matching TRBD1. Germline V gives CDR1 SGHAT, CDR2 FQNNGV. V was pared by 4 bases and J by 5 bases, with 6 bases of the junction left unmatched. This CDR3 has 15 amino acids. This CDR3 reads CASSSWTGSNEKLFF. Written as DNA, the CDR3 is TGTGCCAGCAGCTCCTGGACAGGGTCAAATGAAAAACTGTTTTTT.

This chain connects TRBV3-1 (or the pseudogene TRBV3-2) to TRBJ1-2, with a possible D match to TRBD1 (5 bases). Germline CDR1 and CDR2: LGHDT and YNNKEL (reference sequence). Trimming removed 3 bases at V and 9 bases at J, with 20 bases between. The CDR3 length is 15 residues. CDR3 bases: TGTGCCAGCAGCCAGGGTTGGACACCTCCGAGGAGCTACACCTTC. Protein: CASSQGWTPPRSYTF.

This chain uses TRBV7-8 with TRBJ1-4; TRBD1 is a possible D gene (6 bases). The CDR3 is 17 amino acids. Germline values: CDR1 SGHVS, CDR2 FQNEAQ. The V gene lost 4 bases and the J gene lost 0 bases, with 15 bases spanning the gap. The CDR3 sequence: CASSSPTGQATNEKLFF. The CDR3 coding sequence is TGTGCCAGCAGCTCGCCGACAGGTCAGGCAACTAATGAAAAACTGTTTTTT.

The table lists this clone with a count of one. This chain connects TRBV6-8 to TRBJ2-6, with D possibly matching TRBD1 (5 bases). The CDR3 spans 16 residues. The germline V gene encodes CDR1 MNHGY and CDR2 SAAAGT. Trimming left V 6 bases short and J 0 bases short, with 12 bases between. The CDR3 bases are TGTGCCAGCAGCCTGACAGTTCACTCTGGGGCCAACGTCCTGACTTTC. It codes for CASSLTVHSGANVLTF.

This chain links TRBV19 with TRBJ2-1; 10 bases fit TRBD2. CDR3 size: 18 residues. From germline, CDR1 is LNHDA and CDR2 SQIVND (reference sequence). V shed 3 bases and J 0 bases; nucleotides not matched to a gene: 8. Here the CDR3 DNA reads TGTGCCAGTAGTATGGCTAGCGGGGGTATCAGCTCCTACAATGAGCAGTTCTTC. Protein sequence: CASSMASGGISSYNEQFF. Using reference TRBV19 and TRBJ2-1 for the parts outside the CDR3, the full variable domain is DGGITQSPKYLFRKEGQNVTLSCEQNLNHDAMYWYRQDPGQGLRLIYYSQIVNDFQKGDIAEGYSVSREKKESFPLTVTSAQKNPTAFYLCASSMASGGISSYNEQFFGPGTRLTVL.

This clone occurred once. The gene calls are TRBV6-1 and TRBJ2-6, with D tentatively TRBD1 (6 bases). The CDR3 spans 19 residues. The V end lost 4 bases, the J end lost 0 bases, and 19 bases lay between the germline ends. The germline V gene encodes CDR1 MNHNS and CDR2 SASEGT. CDR3 in amino acids: CASSAPGRPRGSGANVLTF. DNA of the CDR3: TGTGCCAGCAGTGCACCGGGACGGCCCAGGGGCTCTGGGGCCAACGTCCTGACTTTC.

V and J are TRBV18 and TRBJ1-3; D gene uncertain. The length of the CDR3 is 17 residues. V gave up 1 base and J gave up 4 bases, with 17 bases separating them. Germline V gene sequence: CDR1 KGHSH, CDR2 LQKENI. CDR3 amino acids: CASSPLVSDTGGNTIYF. CDR3 coding DNA: TGTGCCAGCTCACCACTTGTTTCCGACACGGGGGGAAACACCATATATTTT.

The rearrangement joins TRBV6-2 or TRBV6-3 to TRBJ2-3, with 7 bases lining up with TRBD1. Germline trimming cut 6 bases from V and 4 bases from J; bases unmatched to any gene: 16. The CDR3 runs 17 residues. The V gene's germline CDR1 is MNHEY and CDR2 SVGEGT. The CDR3 region has the DNA TGTGCCAGCAGCTCCCTCCGGACAGGAGCTATCGCAGATACGCAGTATTTT. Its translation is CASSSLRTGAIADTQYF.

This chain connects TRBV7-8 to TRBJ1-6; D might be TRBD1 (5 bases). There are 15 residues in the CDR3. Germline CDR1 reads SGHVS; CDR2 reads FQNEAQ. V lost 1 base and J 5 bases, leaving 9 bases between the germline ends. CDR3 sequence: CASSLGGGNNSPLHF. DNA of the CDR3: TGTGCCAGCAGCTTAGGCGGGGGAAATAATTCACCCCTCCACTTT.